Shown below are 4 T cell receptor beta chains from a single sample sequenced in a study of cytomegalovirus exposure and HLA in healthy donors. 60 Vbeta and 13 Jbeta primers were used in PCR. The assay was immunoSEQ multiplex PCR, and TCRdb's table has in-frame clones only and misses some. The ten top clones account for roughly 5%, within a sample of just over 60,000 clones. Sequences were obtained from PBMCs. These receptor sequences come from a man between 25 and 39 years old in good health and CMV-seropositive.

V usage is TRBV6-1 and J usage is TRBJ2-1; 14 nucleotides align to TRBD2. CDR1 is MNHNS, CDR2 SASEGT, per germline. V was clipped by 7 bases and J by 5 bases; unmatched bases: 4. The CDR3 runs 15 residues. In DNA, the CDR3 is TGTGCCAGCAATAGACTAGCGGGAGGGAACAATGAGCAGTTCTTC. This sequence encodes CASNRLAGGNNEQFF.

The rearrangement uses TRBV29-1 and TRBJ1-3; D remains unclear. Trimming stripped 3 bases from V and 1 base from J, with 13 bases between. This CDR3 spans 15 amino acids. Germline CDR1 is SQVTM and CDR2 is ANQGSEA. CDR3 in DNA: TGCAGCGTTGACTCAAACTCGGGGTCTGGAAACACCATATATTTT. Encoded protein: CSVDSNSGSGNTIYF.

As to this clone: At one end the junction does not follow the germline gene, possibly because of a read error. This chain uses TRBV5-3 with TRBJ1-3; unclear D gene. TRBV5-3 is sorted into the ORF group, with uncertain function. This CDR3 comprises 16 residues. Here the CDR3 DNA reads TGTGCCAGAAGCTTGGGAGCCTCTAGCTCTGGAAACAACATATATTTT. Translated, it gives CARSLGASSSGNNIYF.

A note on this clone: One end of the junction varies from germline; a read error may be responsible. The chain has TRBV4-2 and TRBJ1-6; D is uncertain. This CDR3 comprises 15 residues. The V gene's germline CDR1 is LGHNA and CDR2 YNFKEQ. The CDR3 spells CANSQAEADDSPLHF. DNA of the CDR3: TGTGCCAACAGCCAAGCGGAAGCGGATGATTCACCCCTCCACTTT.